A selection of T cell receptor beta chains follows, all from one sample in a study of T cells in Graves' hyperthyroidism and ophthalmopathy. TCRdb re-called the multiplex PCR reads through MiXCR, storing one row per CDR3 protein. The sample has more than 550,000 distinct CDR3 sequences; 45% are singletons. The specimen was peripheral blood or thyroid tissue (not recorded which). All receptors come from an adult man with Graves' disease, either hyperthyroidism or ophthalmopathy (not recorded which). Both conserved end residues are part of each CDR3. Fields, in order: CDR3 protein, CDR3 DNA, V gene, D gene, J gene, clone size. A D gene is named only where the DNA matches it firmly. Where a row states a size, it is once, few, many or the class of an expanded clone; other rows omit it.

CDR3 protein: CASSLEHRHTEAFF; CDR3 DNA: TGTGCCAGCAGTTTAGAGCATAGACACACTGAAGCTTTCTTT; V gene: TRBV27; D gene: -; J gene: TRBJ1-1; clone size: -
CDR3 protein: CSARAQALQLSSYGYTF; CDR3 DNA: TGCAGTGCTAGAGCCCAGGCGCTACAGTTGTCGAGCTATGGCTACACCTTC; V gene: TRBV20-1; D gene: -; J gene: TRBJ1-2; clone size: -
CDR3 protein: CAISRARGSGYTF; CDR3 DNA: TGTGCCATCAGTCGGGCCAGGGGGTCGGGCTACACCTTC; V gene: TRBV10-3; D gene: TRBD1; J gene: TRBJ1-2; clone size: -
CDR3 protein: CSVVFRDGRSGANVLTF; CDR3 DNA: TGCAGCGTTGTTTTCCGGGACGGACGCTCTGGGGCCAACGTCCTGACTTTC; V gene: TRBV29-1; D gene: -; J gene: TRBJ2-6; clone size: many
CDR3 protein: CASSIEYSGRAGTGELFF; CDR3 DNA: TGTGCCAGTAGTATTGAGTACAGCGGGAGGGCCGGAACCGGGGAGCTGTTTTTT; V gene: TRBV19; D gene: TRBD2; J gene: TRBJ2-2; clone size: -
CDR3 protein: CASSIRKEVNTEAFF; CDR3 DNA: TGTGCCAGTAGTATAAGGAAAGAAGTGAACACTGAAGCTTTCTTT; V gene: TRBV19; D gene: -; J gene: TRBJ1-1; clone size: few
CDR3 protein: CASSLGLQPDSGNTIYF; CDR3 DNA: TGTGCCAGCAGCTTAGGGCTGCAGCCCGACTCTGGAAACACCATATATTTT; V gene: TRBV11-2; D gene: -; J gene: TRBJ1-3; clone size: -
CDR3 protein: CASSSVDRAGREKLFF; CDR3 DNA: TGTGCCAGCAGCTCCGTAGACAGGGCTGGAAGAGAAAAACTGTTTTTT; V gene: TRBV7-9; D gene: TRBD1; J gene: TRBJ1-4; clone size: once
CDR3 protein: CASSPQLAGGVLTF; CDR3 DNA: TGTGCCAGCAGCCCCCAACTAGCGGGGGGGGTCCTGACTTTC; V gene: TRBV7-2; D gene: TRBD2; J gene: TRBJ2-6; clone size: many
CDR3 protein: CSVEVTSGLNEQYF; CDR3 DNA: TGCAGCGTTGAAGTGACGTCGGGACTCAACGAGCAGTACTTC; V gene: TRBV29-1; D gene: -; J gene: TRBJ2-7; clone size: -
CDR3 protein: CATSRDHEPRGNQPQHF; CDR3 DNA: TGTGCCACCAGCAGAGATCACGAGCCCCGGGGCAATCAGCCCCAGCATTTT; V gene: TRBV15; D gene: -; J gene: TRBJ1-5; clone size: many
CDR3 protein: CASSYPGLAGGEQYF; CDR3 DNA: TGTGCCAGCAGTTACCCCGGACTAGCGGGAGGCGAGCAGTACTTC; V gene: TRBV25-1; D gene: TRBD2; J gene: TRBJ2-7; clone size: few
CDR3 protein: CASSEGSVYNQPQHF; CDR3 DNA: TGTGCCAGCAGTGAAGGGTCAGTCTACAATCAGCCCCAGCATTTT; V gene: TRBV2; D gene: -; J gene: TRBJ1-5; clone size: -
CDR3 protein: CASSVGTGLVEKLFF; CDR3 DNA: TGTGCCAGCAGCGTAGGGACAGGGTTAGTTGAAAAACTGTTTTTT; V gene: TRBV9; D gene: TRBD1; J gene: TRBJ1-4; clone size: many
CDR3 protein: CASSALSGQETQYF; CDR3 DNA: TGTGCCAGCAGTGCCCTGAGCGGGCAAGAGACCCAGTACTTC; V gene: TRBV25-1; D gene: -; J gene: TRBJ2-5; clone size: -
CDR3 protein: CAISRGGPGGYEQYF; CDR3 DNA: TGTGCCATCAGTCGAGGCGGACCGGGTGGCTACGAGCAGTACTTC; V gene: TRBV10-3; D gene: -; J gene: TRBJ2-7; clone size: -
CDR3 protein: CAISESGNQETQYF; CDR3 DNA: TGTGCCATCAGTGAGTCCGGAAACCAAGAGACCCAGTACTTC; V gene: TRBV10-3; D gene: -; J gene: TRBJ2-5; clone size: many
CDR3 protein: CATWKGQGNSPLHF; CDR3 DNA: TGTGCCACCTGGAAGGGACAAGGGAATTCACCCCTCCACTTT; V gene: TRBV10-3; D gene: -; J gene: TRBJ1-6; clone size: -
CDR3 protein: CASSYLDRGYEQYF; CDR3 DNA: TGTGCCAGCAGTTACCTTGACAGGGGCTACGAGCAGTACTTC; V gene: TRBV6-5; D gene: TRBD1; J gene: TRBJ2-7; clone size: -
CDR3 protein: CASSSSGGGELFF; CDR3 DNA: TGTGCCAGCAGTTCTAGCGGGGGCGGGGAGCTGTTTTTT; V gene: TRBV6-6; D gene: TRBD2; J gene: TRBJ2-2; clone size: -
CDR3 protein: CASSVDPSNYGYTF; CDR3 DNA: TGTGCCAGCAGCGTAGATCCCAGCAACTATGGCTACACCTTC; V gene: TRBV9; D gene: -; J gene: TRBJ1-2; clone size: -
CDR3 protein: CASSRLEKGQAGEQYF; CDR3 DNA: TGTGCCAGCAGCCGTTTGGAAAAGGGGCAAGCGGGGGAGCAGTACTTC; V gene: TRBV7-4; D gene: TRBD2; J gene: TRBJ2-7; clone size: -
CDR3 protein: CASRPQVNSPLHF; CDR3 DNA: TGTGCCAGCAGACCACAGGTGAATTCACCCCTCCACTTT; V gene: TRBV12-3/TRBV12-4; D gene: -; J gene: TRBJ1-6; clone size: -